This paragraph covers one T cell receptor beta chain sequence. Which antigen it targets is not known. There are no base qualities to consult, and no much larger clone falls within one base. This sample was included in a study of cytomegalovirus exposure and HLA in healthy donors (dated by TCRdb to 2015 to 2018). For context, the study as a whole: An earlier analysis of roughly 500 of the donors reported about 290 Gb of sequence data and 100 million to 130 million unique TCR beta sequences from roughly 180 million T cells. Approximately 300 gigabases of sequencing data and 70 million to 95 million unique TCR sequences made up an early release that covered over 550 HLA-typed donors. Among the roughly 400 genotyped donors, 81% belonged to the genetic ancestry cluster associated with self-reported Caucasian donors. The study aimed to test whether cataloging public T cell receptors could reveal signatures of past pathogen exposure. The T cell repertoires of several hundred subjects were profiled by immunosequencing and related to cytomegalovirus serostatus. A separate validation cohort of over a hundred different subjects was used in addition to the 666-subject first cohort. The study combined high-throughput TCR immunosequencing, statistical association of individual TCRs with disease status, and machine learning to predict cytomegalovirus infection status. In a later analysis, previously published TCR beta repertoires from 666 donors were re-analyzed and high-resolution HLA genotyping was added so that TCR occurrence patterns could be studied. The later analysis used no new phenotypic data to find candidate immune exposures, relying instead on TCR beta sequences and their occurrence across donors. An earlier analysis of approximately 630 of the donors applied high-throughput TCR beta sequencing to assess whether each TCR beta V gene segment acted as functional or pseudogenic. Donor age, sex, ethnicity and CMV serostatus were compiled together with the repertoire data. In a later genetic analysis, genome-wide SNP genotypes for about 65% of the roughly 670 donors were used, and that subset was treated as a discovery cohort. Every discovery cohort repertoire had been produced on one sequencing platform. HLA typing covered class I and class II loci at four-digit resolution. The number of typed donors differed by locus: 629-630 for A, B, C, DRB1 and DQB1; 522 for DQA1; 606 for DPA1; and some 430 for DPB1. Because of strong linkage in the cohort, roughly five DR-DQ haplotypes were treated as single units for association and clustering. On average, around 200,000 unique TCR beta nucleotide sequences were sequenced per donor among a few hundred genotyped donors of the cohort, with 15% to 20% of those sequences being non-productive.

In total, 500 to 700 healthy bone marrow donors made up the cohort. All cohort members were sampled while nominally healthy, although unrecorded immune exposures were likely present. The donor was CMV seronegative and was included in the group of around 320 seronegative cohort members. Every donor gave a peripheral blood sample, and the peripheral blood mononuclear cells from that sample were used for TCR beta sequencing. Genomic DNA was extracted from the blood cell samples with the Qiagen DNeasy Blood Extraction Kit. Library generation was performed with the immunoSEQ multiplex PCR assay. A mixture of 60 forward primers for TCR Vbeta segments and 13 reverse primers for TCR Jbeta segments was used in the multiplex PCR. The CDR3 region of rearranged TCR beta genes was amplified from genomic DNA with a multiplex PCR assay. On the Illumina HiSeq System, the amplified TCR beta libraries were sequenced as 87-base-pair reads. The published analysis was carried out like this. A later analysis tallied 70 million to 100 million unique TCR beta chains across the 640 or so repertoires, and about 10 million of those chains were shared by two or more donors. To remove PCR and sequencing errors, raw reads were error-corrected and collapsed into unique sequences using a nearest-neighbor algorithm that merged closely related sequences. Alignment of CDR3 sequences to IMGT reference sequences was used to assign V, D and J gene segments. Each retained sequence needed at least a six-nucleotide match to both a V gene segment and a J gene segment. Rearrangements were called productive when the CDR3 lacked stop codons and stayed in frame with V and J; all others were non-productive. CDR3 was defined according to IMGT convention as the region running from the second conserved V-encoded cysteine to the conserved J-encoded phenylalanine. The earlier analysis of about 610 of the donors excluded any sequence lacking an unambiguous match to a single V gene segment. An earlier analysis of 587 of the donors called V segments functional above 56.7% productive rearrangements and segregating when the between-donor standard deviation exceeded 5%. A statistical classification framework was built for diagnosing cytomegalovirus status from the catalog of TCR beta chain sequences. V and J gene assignment, in a later analysis, came from comparing TCR nucleotide sequences with IMGT/GENE-DB human TR gene sequences. The TCRdist pipeline was used in a later analysis to assign CDR3 sequences and most-parsimonious VDJ recombination scenarios. In a later analysis, each TCR beta chain was defined by its CDR3 amino acid sequence together with its V-gene family, and reads lacking a unique V-gene family were excluded. To address suspected cross-contamination and a sequencing artifact, a later analysis removed around 590 highly shared, low-generation-probability nucleotide sequences. A later analysis calculated a clonal expansion index for each public chain from normalized within-repertoire ranks of inferred template counts. In a later analysis, generation probabilities were computed with a VDJ recombination model fitted to out-of-frame rearrangements, and the resulting probabilities were checked against IGoR. In a later analysis, TCR-TCR, TCR-HLA and TCR-CMV co-occurrence was scored with hypergeometric tests, and a repertoire-size bias correction was applied to TCR pairs. False discovery rates were estimated in a later analysis by permuting HLA or CMV assignments 20 times. In a later analysis, co-occurring TCRs were grouped with DBSCAN, and TCRdist sequence similarity was added when clustering was performed within HLA-allele-positive subsets. For co-occurrence clustering, repertoires with fewer than 30,000 or more than 120,000 public chains were excluded, along with a handful of repertoires with anomalous nucleotide sharing. The source is immuneACCESS, and TCRdb retained only in-frame sequences with V and J called. Part of the clones is not carried over; for the studies checked, unresolved V genes explain less than half of this, and the remainder is unexplained. V, J and clone size derive from that table, while D and trimming were established from the DNA sequence. Across this sample there are around 180,000 clones, with around 68% seen only once. Jointly, the top ten make up 1.5% of the sample.

Study-wide findings and limitations: Strong co-occurrence of HLA alleles, especially DR and DQ, made assigning TCR associations to individual alleles difficult. Most TCR sequences were observed very rarely across donors, whereas some public TCRs were present in many individuals. A later genetic analysis reported fewer N-insertions in productive TCRs among donors in an Asian-associated ancestry cluster than the roughly 670-donor mean. In a later analysis, 15,000 to 20,000 TCR beta sequences were associated with specific HLA alleles at a false discovery rate of 0.05. A further reported finding was that TCR beta sequences accurately predicted the HLA-A and HLA-B alleles for most subjects in the first cohort. The classifier was reported to diagnose cytomegalovirus status with high specificity and sensitivity in both the original and validation cohorts. In vitro tests confirmed that a few of the cytomegalovirus-associated TCR beta chains recognize cytomegalovirus antigens. This cohort had only TCR beta chains sequenced, and the lack of alpha or paired-chain data limited which features could be detected. In a later genetic analysis, a missense DCLRE1C variant was associated with V-gene and J-gene trimming of TCR beta chains, and the association was replicated in an independent cohort. According to the authors, the approach could potentially be generalized to other disease states and immunological phenotypes. In a later analysis, TCR association rates were found to vary across HLA loci, with the most associated TCRs seen for DRB1 alleles and the fewest for HLA-C alleles. Linkage disequilibrium might explain the correlated functional status among segregating V segments, but an unknown experimental factor could not be excluded. The study listed 150 to 200 TCR beta chains as associated with cytomegalovirus. A later analysis found that HLA-associated TCR beta chains were more clonally expanded and had lower generation probabilities than equally common non-associated chains. Roughly uniform sequencing depth across donors was assumed in presence/absence analyses, although this assumption may not hold. Immune exposure information for the cohort was limited to CMV serostatus. Because some donors lacked HLA typing at each locus, the association tests relied only on the typed subset. Several of the top co-occurrence clusters appeared to be linked to parvovirus B19, influenza, CMV and Epstein-Barr virus, according to a later analysis. In a later analysis, most CMV-associated TCR beta chains were found to appear HLA-restricted, with HLA associations seemingly driven largely by CMV exposure. The sequencing pipeline was judged likely to have produced a cluster of highly shared sequence variants as a technical artifact. In an earlier analysis of 587 of the donors, most TCR beta V segments appeared in productive rearrangements about 87% or about 30% of the time, broadly matching IMGT annotations. Because counts were too low, around 18 rarely observed V segments, including chromosome 9 orphons, were left out of the earlier analysis of approximately 500 of the donors.

This sequence was found in a girl aged 10 to 17 in good health and CMV-seronegative. The sample consisted of PBMCs.

CDR3 protein: CASEPGQGSSPLHF. The DNA reads as follows: TGCGCCAGCGAGCCGGGACAGGGTAGTTCACCCCTCCACTTT. Recombination joined TRBV5-1 with TRBJ1-6, and 9 junction bases match TRBD1. There are 14 amino acids in the CDR3, from cysteine to phenylalanine inclusive. Here the CDR3 DNA is all that survives: 42 bases in frame from base 1. Trimming leaves V shorter by 7 bases and J shorter by 9 bases, with the junction holding 8 bases beyond the gene matches. The CDR1 and CDR2 encoded by the germline V gene are SGHRS and YFSETQ.